This T cell receptor beta chain appears in the sequencing data of a study of blood T cell repertoires in COVID-19. The wider study: Samples taken during acute and convalescent COVID-19 were collected in the United States, Italy and Spain. In each case, the material was cDNA or gDNA derived from T cells, B-cell-depleted T cells, or PBMCs.

Germline trimming cut 2 bases from V and 3 bases from J; bases unmatched to any gene: 5. Germline CDR1 is KGHDR and CDR2 is SFDVKD. The CDR3 covers 16 residues. Per the original methods: Quantification of nucleated cells was approximated via reference gene primer amplification. The repertoire was sequenced with immunoSEQ multiplex PCR; TCRdb's copy has only in-frame clones and lacks some. V and J calls and clone size are given by that table; D and trimming were obtained from the DNA. The top ten clones hold 4.4% of a sample with around 220,000 clones, under 90% of them seen once. This TCR derives from a man in his forties or fifties with acute or convalescent COVID-19. Sequencing was carried out using peripheral blood. The rearrangement links TRBV24-1 to TRBJ2-3, with TRBD2 matching 9 bases. The CDR3 region has the DNA TGTGCCACCAGTGATTCTTCTAGCGGGGCAACAGATACGCAGTATTTT. The encoded protein is CATSDSSSGATDTQYF.